This T cell receptor (beta chain) was captured by sequencing in a study of cytomegalovirus exposure and HLA in healthy donors. Whole-study findings and limits: The sole available immune exposure information was CMV serostatus. A later analysis revealed that TCR association rates differed between HLA loci, peaking at DRB1 and bottoming out at HLA-C. In vitro testing confirmed a few CMV-associated chains as specific for CMV antigens.

Germline values: CDR1 MGHRA, CDR2 YSYEKL. This CDR3 spans 16 amino acids. The PCR made use of 60 Vbeta and 13 Jbeta primers. Assay: immunoSEQ multiplex PCR; the TCRdb copy retains only in-frame clones and omits some. The sample lists about 100,000 clones; around three quarters were seen once. Details on this clone: Its specificity is unknown. A read error may produce the germline difference seen at one junction end.

The TCR comes from a female donor in good health and CMV-seropositive. V is TRBV4-1 and J is TRBJ1-1; D perhaps matches TRBD1 (6 bases). The source material was PBMCs. The CDR3 sequence: CASSQGGQGMYTEAFF. The DNA for the CDR3 is TGTGCCAGCAGCCAAGGGGGGCAGGGGATGTACACTGAAGCTTTCTTT.